This section outlines one T cell receptor beta chain sequence together with its context. Its antigen is unknown. V lost 4 bases and J 5 bases, leaving 6 bases between the germline ends. The germline gives CDR1 SGHDT, CDR2 YYEEEE. The CDR3 has 12 residues. 60 Vbeta and 13 Jbeta primers were used in PCR. The data were produced by immunoSEQ multiplex PCR, yet TCRdb's version contains in-frame clones alone and is incomplete. The listing contains about 77,000 clones. This entry is derived from a study of cytomegalovirus exposure and HLA in healthy donors. Study-level background: T cells numbering 150 million to 200 million yielded some 120 million unique TCR beta sequences in an earlier analysis. The Caucasian-associated ancestry cluster held roughly 84% of around 380 genotyped donors. Findings and caveats of the study: Segments of the TCR beta V type were, in most cases, productive about 87% or about 30% of the time in an earlier analysis. Most subjects had HLA-A and HLA-B alleles reportedly predicted accurately by TCR beta sequences.

Sample: PBMCs. The chain recombines TRBV5-6 with TRBJ2-2; no reliable D call. This TCR derives from a man over 45 in good health and CMV-seropositive. In DNA, the CDR3 is TGTGCCAGCAGCCTTAGTACCGGGGAGCTGTTTTTT. Translating gives CASSLSTGELFF.